This T cell receptor beta chain was recorded in a study of molecular identifiers for immune sequencing clone quantification. TCRdb fed the PCR reads into MiXCR, producing one record per CDR3 protein. This table holds about 630,000 distinct CDR3 sequences, around 25% found once. Broader study findings: Clonotypes topping 20 RNA copies carried over 98% of effector molecules but under 1% of naive ones.

Of note for this clonotype: The antigen is undetermined.

Germline assignment: CDR1 GTSNPN and CDR2 SVGIG (reference sequence). This CDR3 has 16 amino acids. V was pared by 0 bases and J by 0 bases, with 14 bases between. The TCR originated in a human donor in good health. Some libraries in this study had Jurkat cell RNA spiked in. Sequenced input: naive CD8+ T cells from blood, with Jurkat cell RNA spiked in. Regarding subset: FACS-sorted CD8+CD4-CCR7+CD45RA+ naive T cells. This chain joins TRBV30 and TRBJ1-1; D gene ambiguous. This chain's CDR3 is CAWSVGVGRLNTEAFF. Here the CDR3 DNA reads TGTGCCTGGAGTGTAGGTGTTGGGCGGTTGAACACTGAAGCTTTCTTT.